The 25 T cell receptor beta chains below all came from one sample that was sequenced in a study of regulatory T cells in long-lasting Graves disease. This sample's time point: newly diagnosed GD, antithyroid drugs for less than 3 months. The TCR library was prepared using RNA isolated from PBMCs. To make TCR beta libraries, researchers used iRepertoire HTBI primers and Arm-PCR of CDR3 regions. TCRdb re-derived calls from the multiplex PCR reads in MiXCR, one entry per CDR3 protein. The sample has about 420,000 distinct CDR3 sequences, roughly 15% seen once. The same sample was also used in a study of T cells in Graves' hyperthyroidism and ophthalmopathy.

Sample: peripheral blood mononuclear cells (PBMCs), taken at new diagnosis, from a patient treated with antithyroid drugs. The receptors derive from a woman under 30 with Graves disease.

This clonotype was counted between two and nine times. The chain has TRBV19 and TRBJ2-5; possibly TRBD2 for D (6 bases). The length of the CDR3 is 13 residues. Deletions cut 3 bases from V and 2 bases from J, with 7 bases between. The germline V gene has CDR1 LNHDA and CDR2 SQIVND (reference sequence). CDR3 in amino acids: CASSILAQETQYF. The CDR3 DNA follows: TGTGCCAGTAGTATCCTAGCGCAAGAGACCCAGTACTTC.

This clonotype was counted between two and nine times. The V call is TRBV10-3, the J call TRBJ2-2; tentative D call: TRBD2 (5 bases). CDR1 and CDR2 from the germline V gene are ENHRY and SYGVKD. This CDR3 has 15 residues. Between the trimmed V and J ends, which lost 6 bases and 4 bases, there was a span of 15 bases. The CDR3 loop is CAISRGGARTGELFF. The CDR3 DNA reads as TGTGCCATCAGCCGAGGAGGTGCCCGCACCGGGGAGCTGTTTTTT.

The chain carries TRBV15 and TRBJ1-5; D is uncertain. The CDR3 is 15 residues long. V was cut by 0 bases and J by 0 bases, with 6 bases left in between. Germline loops: CDR1 LNHNV, CDR2 YYDKDF (reference sequence). CDR3 protein: CATSRDLYSNQPQHF. DNA of the CDR3: TGTGCCACCAGCAGAGATCTATATAGCAATCAGCCCCAGCATTTT.

This clonotype has just a few counts. The CDR3 region has the DNA TGTGCCAGTAGTCCGGACAGGGCCTCCTACAATGAGCAGTTCTTC. Amino acids: CASSPDRASYNEQFF. The chain uses TRBV19 and TRBJ2-1, with TRBD1 matching over 8 bases. Germline V lookup: CDR1 LNHDA, CDR2 SQIVND (reference sequence). Unmatched junction bases numbered 3, after V lost 5 bases and J lost 0 bases. The CDR3 is 15 residues long. The whole variable domain, remainder taken from reference TRBV19 and TRBJ2-1, is DGGITQSPKYLFRKEGQNVTLSCEQNLNHDAMYWYRQDPGQGLRLIYYSQIVNDFQKGDIAEGYSVSREKKESFPLTVTSAQKNPTAFYLCASSPDRASYNEQFFGPGTRLTVL.

This clonotype was picked up a small number of times. This chain joins TRBV5-5 and TRBJ2-7, with D unresolved. Germline CDR1 is SGHKS and CDR2 is YYEKEE (reference sequence). With 0 bases removed from V and 1 base from J, the gap between germline ends came to 8 bases. CDR3 size: 14 residues. The CDR3 coding sequence is TGTGCCAGCAGCTTGGAGCCGAGATCCTACGAGCAGTACTTC. Its protein product is CASSLEPRSYEQYF.

This chain joins TRBV4-2 and TRBJ2-3; TRBD2 aligns across 12 bases. Germline V gives CDR1 LGHNA, CDR2 YNFKEQ. The CDR3 is 18 residues long. J was trimmed by 0 bases and V by 3 bases; bases with no gene match: 7. This chain's CDR3 is CASSHPPGLAGSTDTQYF. For the CDR3, the DNA is TGTGCCAGCAGCCACCCCCCGGGACTAGCGGGCAGCACAGATACGCAGTATTTT.

This clonotype was detected a few times. The chain recombines TRBV7-3 with TRBJ2-3; D perhaps matches TRBD2 (5 bases). There are 16 residues in the CDR3. Between the trimmed V and J ends, which lost 2 bases and 1 base, there was a span of 13 bases. The germline gives CDR1 SGHTA, CDR2 FQGTGA. The CDR3 nucleotides read TGTGCCAGCAGCTTATACTCACTAGGAGGCACAGATACGCAGTATTTT. Encoded protein: CASSLYSLGGTDTQYF.

The chain joins TRBV24-1 to TRBJ2-1; 7 nucleotides align to TRBD2. Trimming removed 5 bases from V and 6 bases from J; junction bases left unmatched: 3. The CDR3 covers 13 residues. CDR1 is KGHDR, CDR2 SFDVKD, per germline. The chain's CDR3 is CATSATSANEQFF. The CDR3 DNA follows: TGTGCCACCAGTGCAACTAGCGCCAATGAGCAGTTCTTC.

This clonotype was counted at least ten times. This sequence joins TRBV7-2 and TRBJ1-2; D is undetermined. There are 14 residues in the CDR3. Germline loops: CDR1 SGHTA, CDR2 FQGNSA. Trimming left V 1 base short and J 1 base short, with 7 bases between. The CDR3: CASSLVTVNYGYTF. CDR3 nucleotide sequence: TGTGCCAGCAGCTTAGTTACGGTTAACTATGGCTACACCTTC.

This sequence joins TRBV28 and TRBJ2-7; 12 bases agree with TRBD1. CDR3 length: 22 residues. CDR1 is MDHEN, CDR2 SYDVKM, per germline. V gave up 5 bases and J gave up 4 bases; unmatched junction bases: 27. The CDR3 nucleotides are TGTGCCAGCAGTGCCTGGGGAAGGGACAGGGGGCAGGCTAGCGGGAGCAAGTACGAGCAGTACTTC. It is translated as CASSAWGRDRGQASGSKYEQYF.

This clonotype came up many times. V is TRBV7-2 and J is TRBJ1-5, with 9 bases aligning to TRBD1. Germline-derived CDR1 and CDR2 are SGHTA and FQGNSA. The ends lost 6 bases at V and 3 bases at J; junction bases unmatched: 3. The CDR3 loop spans 14 amino acids. CDR3 region: CASRRTGDNQPQHF. Here the CDR3 DNA reads TGTGCCAGCAGGCGGACAGGGGACAATCAGCCCCAGCATTTT.

The gene calls are TRBV5-4 and TRBJ2-1; D perhaps matches TRBD1 (5 bases). V was pared by 5 bases and J by 4 bases, with 7 bases between. This CDR3 spans 12 amino acids. Germline V CDR1 and CDR2: SGHNT, YYREEE (reference sequence). The CDR3 spells CASSYRYNEQFF. The CDR3 region has the DNA TGTGCCAGCAGTTACAGGTACAATGAGCAGTTCTTC. The full variable domain, completed using reference TRBV5-4 and TRBJ2-1, is ETGVTQSPTHLIKTRGQQVTLRCSSQSGHNTVSWYQQALGQGPQFIFQYYREEENGRGNFPPRFSGLQFPNYSSELNVNALELDDSALYLCASSYRYNEQFFGPGTRLTVL.

About this clonotype: The conserved closing phenylalanine or tryptophan is absent in this CDR3, likely reflecting a read error. The gene calls are TRBV28 and TRBJ2-1, with TRBD2 identical over 14 bases. Germline V gives CDR1 MDHEN, CDR2 SYDVKM. The CDR3 runs to 15 residues. V lost 5 bases, J lost 8 bases, and 5 bases stayed unmatched. CDR3 DNA: TGTGCCAGCAGTCTGGGACTAGCGGGAGTATATGAGCAGTTCTCC. Translating gives CASSLGLAGVYEQFS.

The V gene is TRBV30, the J gene TRBJ1-5; maybe TRBD1 (6 bases). Trimming left V 0 bases short and J 3 bases short, with 12 bases between. Germline assignment: CDR1 GTSNPN and CDR2 SVGIG (reference sequence). The CDR3 covers 15 residues. This CDR3 is CAWSVLGTHNQPQHF. The CDR3 DNA reads as TGTGCCTGGAGTGTACTGGGGACACACAATCAGCCCCAGCATTTT.

There are a few counts of this clonotype. This sequence joins TRBV27 and TRBJ1-2; 9 bases map to TRBD1. With 5 bases clipped from V and 6 bases from J, the junction kept 10 bases outside the gene matches. The CDR3 covers 15 residues. CDR1 is MNHEY, CDR2 SMNVEV, per germline (reference sequence). The CDR3 here is CASSDPGQGRNGYTF. CDR3 DNA sequence: TGTGCCAGCAGTGATCCGGGACAGGGAAGGAATGGCTACACCTTC.

The V and J genes are TRBV12-3 or TRBV12-4 and TRBJ2-1, with 9 bases aligning to TRBD2. This CDR3 has 15 residues. After removal of 5 bases from V and 6 bases from J, the junction contained 8 bases not matched to a gene. The CDR3 DNA reads TGTGCCAGCAGTCGCAATAGCGGGAGCGGCAATGAGCAGTTCTTC. Residues: CASSRNSGSGNEQFF.

This clonotype was recorded many times. The chain is built from TRBV11-2 and TRBJ2-1; 8 bases match TRBD1. V lost 4 bases to trimming and J lost 7 bases; unmatched junction nucleotides: 9. Germline V gene sequence: CDR1 SGHAT, CDR2 FQNNGV. This CDR3 has 15 residues. The CDR3 sequence is CASSSRGLRSNEQFF. In DNA, the CDR3 is TGTGCCAGCAGCTCCAGGGGGCTGCGAAGTAATGAGCAGTTCTTC. The whole variable domain, filled in from reference TRBV11-2 and TRBJ2-1, reads EAGVAQSPRYKIIEKRQSVAFWCNPISGHATLYWYQQILGQGPKLLIQFQNNGVVDDSQLPKDRFSAERLKGVDSTLKIQPAKLEDSAVYLCASSSRGLRSNEQFFGPGTRLTVL.

This chain joins TRBV7-9 and TRBJ2-5, with TRBD2 matching over 14 bases. The germline V gene encodes CDR1 SEHNR and CDR2 FQNEAQ (reference sequence). The CDR3 consists of 14 residues. Unmatched junction bases numbered 2, after V lost 10 bases and J lost 1 base. This CDR3 reads CANGLAGGQETQYF. In nucleotides, the CDR3 is TGTGCCAACGGACTAGCGGGAGGCCAAGAGACCCAGTACTTC.

The table lists this clonotype with many counts. The chain has TRBV27 and TRBJ2-7; D uncertain. Trimming cost V 3 bases and J 4 bases, with 10 bases left between them. The germline V gene encodes CDR1 MNHEY and CDR2 SMNVEV (reference sequence). The CDR3 has 13 amino acids. CDR3 in amino acids: CASSFYRGYEQYF. The DNA for the CDR3 is TGTGCCAGCAGTTTCTACAGAGGTTACGAGCAGTACTTC.

This clonotype was found many times. This chain joins TRBV12-3 or TRBV12-4 and TRBJ2-1; D unclear. Trimming removed 3 bases from V and 10 bases from J, with 7 bases in between. CDR3 size: 11 residues. The CDR3 region is CASSFSKEQFF. The CDR3 bases are TGTGCCAGCAGTTTTAGTAAAGAGCAGTTCTTC.

Only a few counts were recorded for this clonotype. V usage is TRBV15 and J usage is TRBJ2-3; D is uncertain. Between the trimmed V and J ends, which lost 1 base and 5 bases, there was a span of 4 bases. The CDR3 is 12 residues long. The germline CDR1 and CDR2 sequences are LNHNV and YYDKDF (reference sequence). The CDR3 spells CATSRVGDTQYF. DNA for the CDR3: TGTGCCACCAGCAGAGTGGGAGATACGCAGTATTTT.

This clonotype came up a few times. This sequence joins TRBV2 and TRBJ1-2; maybe TRBD1 (5 bases). The CDR3 is made up of 14 amino acids. V lost 4 bases and J 0 bases, leaving 9 bases between the germline ends. Germline assignment: CDR1 SNHLY and CDR2 FYNNEI. In DNA form, the CDR3 reads TGTGCCAGCAGTGGGGGGTTGGCTAACTATGGCTACACCTTC. This encodes CASSGGLANYGYTF.

V and J are TRBV29-1 and TRBJ2-2; 7 bases are shared with TRBD1. V lost 7 bases and J lost 11; bases outside the gene matches: 13. Germline assignment: CDR1 SQVTM and CDR2 ANQGSEA. This CDR3 is built from 13 residues. The CDR3 DNA is TGCAGCGCCGTCGGCGTACAGGGGCGAGAGCTGTTTTTT. Its protein product is CSAVGVQGRELFF.

This clonotype has at least ten counts. The chain employs TRBV5-6 and TRBJ1-1; TRBD1 matches at 7 bases. Germline CDR1 SGHDT, CDR2 YYEEEE. This CDR3 is 17 amino acids long. After removal of 4 bases from V and 0 bases from J, the junction contained 12 bases not matched to a gene. DNA for the CDR3: TGTGCCAGCAGCCCGGGACAGTTGAGGCTCATGAACACTGAAGCTTTCTTT. Residues: CASSPGQLRLMNTEAFF.

The CDR3 is CASSIGGPAFEQYF. In nucleotides, the CDR3 is TGTGCCAGCAGTATAGGAGGGCCCGCTTTCGAGCAGTACTTC. J is TRBJ2-7 and V is TRBV28, with D perhaps matching TRBD2 (6 bases). The length of the CDR3 is 14 residues. Germline CDR1 is MDHEN and CDR2 is SYDVKM. The V end was cut by 5 bases, the J end by 6 bases, with 17 bases between.